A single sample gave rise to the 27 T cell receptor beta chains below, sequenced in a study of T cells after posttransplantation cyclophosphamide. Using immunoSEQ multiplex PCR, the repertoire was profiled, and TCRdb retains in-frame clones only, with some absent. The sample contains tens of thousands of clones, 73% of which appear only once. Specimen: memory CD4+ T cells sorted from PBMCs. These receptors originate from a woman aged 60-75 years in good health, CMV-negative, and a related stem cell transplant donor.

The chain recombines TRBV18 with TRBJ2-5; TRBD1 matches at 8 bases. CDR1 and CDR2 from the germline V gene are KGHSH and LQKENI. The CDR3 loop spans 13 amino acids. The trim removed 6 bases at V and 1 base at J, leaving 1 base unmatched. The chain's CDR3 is CASSGQVQETQYF. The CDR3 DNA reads TGTGCCAGCTCGGGACAGGTCCAAGAGACCCAGTACTTC.

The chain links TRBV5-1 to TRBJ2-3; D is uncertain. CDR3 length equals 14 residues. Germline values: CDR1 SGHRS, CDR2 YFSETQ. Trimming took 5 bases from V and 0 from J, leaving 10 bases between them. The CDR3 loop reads CASRHGSSTDTQYF. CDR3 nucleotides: TGCGCCAGCAGGCACGGGTCTAGCACAGATACGCAGTATTTT.

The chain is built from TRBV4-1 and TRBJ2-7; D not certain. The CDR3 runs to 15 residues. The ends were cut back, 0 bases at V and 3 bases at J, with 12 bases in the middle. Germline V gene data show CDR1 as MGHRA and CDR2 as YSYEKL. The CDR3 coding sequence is TGCGCCAGCAGCCAAGAAAAACATACCAGCTACGAGCAGTACTTC. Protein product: CASSQEKHTSYEQYF.

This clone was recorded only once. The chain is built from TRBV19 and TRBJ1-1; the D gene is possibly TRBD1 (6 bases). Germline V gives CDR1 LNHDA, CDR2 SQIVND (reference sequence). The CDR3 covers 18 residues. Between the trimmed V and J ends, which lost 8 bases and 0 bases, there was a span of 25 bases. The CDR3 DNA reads TGTGCCAGTCTCCACAGGGCAGCCGTAAGCTCCGTGAACACTGAAGCTTTCTTT. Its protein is CASLHRAAVSSVNTEAFF. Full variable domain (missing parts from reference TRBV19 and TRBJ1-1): DGGITQSPKYLFRKEGQNVTLSCEQNLNHDAMYWYRQDPGQGLRLIYYSQIVNDFQKGDIAEGYSVSREKKESFPLTVTSAQKNPTAFYLCASLHRAAVSSVNTEAFFGQGTRLTVV.

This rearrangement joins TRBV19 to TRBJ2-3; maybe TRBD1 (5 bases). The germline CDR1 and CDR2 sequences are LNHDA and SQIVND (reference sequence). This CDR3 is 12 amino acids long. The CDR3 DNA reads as TGTGCAGCAGGGATAATTTCAGATACGCAGTATTTT. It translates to CAAGIISDTQYF. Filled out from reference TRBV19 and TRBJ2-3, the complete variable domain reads DGGITQSPKYLFRKEGQNVTLSCEQNLNHDAMYWYRQDPGQGLRLIYYSQIVNDFQKGDIAEGYSVSREKKESFPLTVTSAQKNPTAFYLCAAGIISDTQYFGPGTRLTVL.

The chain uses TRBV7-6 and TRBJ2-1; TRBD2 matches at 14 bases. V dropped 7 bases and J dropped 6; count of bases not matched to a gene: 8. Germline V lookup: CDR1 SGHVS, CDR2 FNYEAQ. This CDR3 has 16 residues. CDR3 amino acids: CASNVMGLAGANEQFF. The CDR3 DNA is TGTGCCAGCAATGTGATGGGACTAGCGGGAGCCAATGAGCAGTTCTTC.

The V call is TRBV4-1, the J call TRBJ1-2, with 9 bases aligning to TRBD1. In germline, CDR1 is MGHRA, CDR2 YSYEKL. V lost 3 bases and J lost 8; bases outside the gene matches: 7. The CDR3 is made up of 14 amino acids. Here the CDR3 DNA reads TGCGCCAGCAGCCACCCCGGGACAGGGACCGGCTACACCTTC. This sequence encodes CASSHPGTGTGYTF.

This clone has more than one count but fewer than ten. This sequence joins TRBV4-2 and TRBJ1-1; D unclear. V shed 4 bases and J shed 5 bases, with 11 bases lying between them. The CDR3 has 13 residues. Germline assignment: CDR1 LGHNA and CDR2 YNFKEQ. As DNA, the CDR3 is TGTGCCAGCAGCCGCGAAAAACGGACTGAAGCTTTCTTT. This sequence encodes CASSREKRTEAFF.

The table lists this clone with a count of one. CDR3 sequence reads: CASTHRLENTIYF. The CDR3 DNA follows: TGTGCCAGCACCCACCGACTCGAAAACACCATATATTTT. The rearrangement joins TRBV28 to TRBJ1-3, with D hard to call. Germline V gives CDR1 MDHEN, CDR2 SYDVKM. Trimming removed 7 bases at V and 6 bases at J, with 13 bases between. The CDR3 spans 13 residues. Using reference TRBV28 and TRBJ1-3 for the parts outside the CDR3, the full variable domain is DVKVTQSSRYLVKRTGEKVFLECVQDMDHENMFWYRQDPGLGLRLIYFSYDVKMKEKGDIPEGYSVSREKKERFSLILESASTNQTSMYLCASTHRLENTIYFGEGSWLTVV.

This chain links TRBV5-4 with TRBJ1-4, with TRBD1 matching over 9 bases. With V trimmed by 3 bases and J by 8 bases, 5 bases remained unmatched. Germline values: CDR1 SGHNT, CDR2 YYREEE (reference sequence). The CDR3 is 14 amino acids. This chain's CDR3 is CASSSTGGDEKLFF. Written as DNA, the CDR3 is TGTGCCAGCAGCTCGACAGGGGGGGACGAAAAACTGTTTTTT. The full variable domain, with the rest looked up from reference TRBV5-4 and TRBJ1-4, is ETGVTQSPTHLIKTRGQQVTLRCSSQSGHNTVSWYQQALGQGPQFIFQYYREEENGRGNFPPRFSGLQFPNYSSELNVNALELDDSALYLCASSSTGGDEKLFFGSGTQLSVL.

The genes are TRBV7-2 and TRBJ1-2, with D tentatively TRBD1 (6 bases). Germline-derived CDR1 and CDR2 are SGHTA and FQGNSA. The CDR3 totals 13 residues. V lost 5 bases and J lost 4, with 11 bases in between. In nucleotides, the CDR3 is TGTGCCAGCAGCGCTACAGGGATCTATGGCTACACCTTC. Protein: CASSATGIYGYTF.

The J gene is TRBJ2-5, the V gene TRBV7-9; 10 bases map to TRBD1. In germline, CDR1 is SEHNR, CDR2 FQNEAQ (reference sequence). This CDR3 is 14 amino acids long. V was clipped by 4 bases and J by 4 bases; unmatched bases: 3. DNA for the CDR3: TGTGCCAGCAGCTCGGGACAGGGGTTAGAGACCCAGTACTTC. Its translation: CASSSGQGLETQYF.

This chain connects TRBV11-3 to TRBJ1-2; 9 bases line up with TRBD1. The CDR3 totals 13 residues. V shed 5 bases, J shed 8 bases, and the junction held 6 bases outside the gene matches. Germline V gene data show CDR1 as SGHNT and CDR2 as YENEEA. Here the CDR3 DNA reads TGTGCCAGCAGCCAGGGACAGGGCGGCGGCTACACCTTC. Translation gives CASSQGQGGGYTF.

The CDR3 reads CASSVAGTAPDTQYF. DNA for the CDR3: TGTGCCAGCAGCGTAGCGGGGACAGCACCAGATACGCAGTATTTT. The chain joins TRBV9 to TRBJ2-3, with 7 bases lining up with TRBD1. V was clipped by 0 bases and J by 4 bases; unmatched bases: 5. Germline CDR1 is SGDLS and CDR2 is YYNGEE. The CDR3 is made up of 15 amino acids.

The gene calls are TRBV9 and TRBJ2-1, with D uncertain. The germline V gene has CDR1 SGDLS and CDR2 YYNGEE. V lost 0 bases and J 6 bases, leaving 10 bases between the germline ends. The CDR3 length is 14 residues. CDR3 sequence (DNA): TGTGCCAGCAGCGTAGATCCCCACGGCAATGAGCAGTTCTTC. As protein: CASSVDPHGNEQFF.

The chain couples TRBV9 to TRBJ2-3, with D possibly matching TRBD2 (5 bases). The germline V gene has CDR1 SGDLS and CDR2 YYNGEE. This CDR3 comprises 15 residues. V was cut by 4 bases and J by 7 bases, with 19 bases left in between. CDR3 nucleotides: TGTGCCAGCAGCCCCTCCCCGAGGGCCGGGAATACGCAGTATTTT. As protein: CASSPSPRAGNTQYF.

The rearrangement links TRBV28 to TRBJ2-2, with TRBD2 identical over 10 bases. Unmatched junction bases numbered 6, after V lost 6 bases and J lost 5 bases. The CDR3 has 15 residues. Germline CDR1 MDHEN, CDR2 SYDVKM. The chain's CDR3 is CASRLAGAGTGELFF. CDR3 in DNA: TGTGCCAGCAGGCTAGCGGGAGCGGGAACCGGGGAGCTGTTTTTT.

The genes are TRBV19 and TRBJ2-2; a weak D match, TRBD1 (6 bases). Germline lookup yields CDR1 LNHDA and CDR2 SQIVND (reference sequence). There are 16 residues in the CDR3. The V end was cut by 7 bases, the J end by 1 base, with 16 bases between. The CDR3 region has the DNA TGTGCCAGTATGGGTTTCCGGGACAAGAACACCGGGGAGCTGTTTTTT. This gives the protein CASMGFRDKNTGELFF.

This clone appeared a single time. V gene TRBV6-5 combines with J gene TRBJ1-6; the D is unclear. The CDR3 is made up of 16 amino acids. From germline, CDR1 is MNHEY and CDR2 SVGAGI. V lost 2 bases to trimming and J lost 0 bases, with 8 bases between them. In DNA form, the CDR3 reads TGTGCCAGCAGTTACGGGCAGAGCTCCTATAATTCACCCCTCCACTTT. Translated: CASSYGQSSYNSPLHF.

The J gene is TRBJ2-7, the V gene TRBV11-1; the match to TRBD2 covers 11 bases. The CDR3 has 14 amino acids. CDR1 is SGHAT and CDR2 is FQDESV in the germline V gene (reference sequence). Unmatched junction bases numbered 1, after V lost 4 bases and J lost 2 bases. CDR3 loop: CASSSGLAAYEQYF. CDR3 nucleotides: TGTGCCAGCAGCTCGGGACTAGCGGCCTACGAGCAGTACTTC.

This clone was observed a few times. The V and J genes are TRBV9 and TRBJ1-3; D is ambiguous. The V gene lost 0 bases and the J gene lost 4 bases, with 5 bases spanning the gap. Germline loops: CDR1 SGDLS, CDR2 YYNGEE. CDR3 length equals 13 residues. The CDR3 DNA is TGTGCCAGCAGCGTAGCTGTGGGAAACACCATATATTTT. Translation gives CASSVAVGNTIYF.

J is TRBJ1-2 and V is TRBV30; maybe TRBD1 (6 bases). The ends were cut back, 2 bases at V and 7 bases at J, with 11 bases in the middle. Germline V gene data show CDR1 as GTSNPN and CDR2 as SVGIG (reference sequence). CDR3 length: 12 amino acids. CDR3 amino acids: CAWSFGGGGYTF. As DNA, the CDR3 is TGTGCCTGGAGTTTTGGGGGCGGTGGCTACACCTTC. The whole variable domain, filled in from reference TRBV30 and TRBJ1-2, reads SQTIHQWPATLVQPVGSPLSLECTVEGTSNPNLYWYRQAAGRGLQLLFYSVGIGQISSEVPQNLSASRPQDRQFILSSKKLLLSDSGFYLCAWSFGGGGYTFGSGTRLTVV.

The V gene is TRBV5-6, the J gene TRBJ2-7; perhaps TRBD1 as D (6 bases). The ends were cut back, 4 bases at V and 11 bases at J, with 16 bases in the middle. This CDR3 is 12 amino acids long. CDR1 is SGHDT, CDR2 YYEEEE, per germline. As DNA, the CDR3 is TGTGCCAGCAGCGTCGGGACATTAGGGGAGTACTTC. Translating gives CASSVGTLGEYF.

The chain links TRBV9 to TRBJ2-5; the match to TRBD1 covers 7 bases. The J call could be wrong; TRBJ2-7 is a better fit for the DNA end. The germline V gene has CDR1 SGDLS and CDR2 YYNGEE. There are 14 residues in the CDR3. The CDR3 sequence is CASSVGTGAGEQYF. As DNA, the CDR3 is TGTGCCAGCAGCGTAGGAACAGGGGCGGGCGAGCAGTACTTC.

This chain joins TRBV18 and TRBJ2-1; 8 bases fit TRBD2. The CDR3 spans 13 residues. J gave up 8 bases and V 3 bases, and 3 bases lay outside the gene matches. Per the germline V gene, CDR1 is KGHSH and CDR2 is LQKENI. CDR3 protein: CASSPGTSYEQFF. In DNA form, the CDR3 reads TGTGCCAGCTCACCGGGGACTAGTTATGAGCAGTTCTTC.

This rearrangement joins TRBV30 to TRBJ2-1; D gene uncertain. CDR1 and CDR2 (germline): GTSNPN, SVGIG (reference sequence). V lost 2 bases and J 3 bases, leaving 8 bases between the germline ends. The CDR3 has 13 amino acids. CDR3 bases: TGTGCCTGGAGTTCGACTCTCTACAATGAGCAGTTCTTC. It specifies CAWSSTLYNEQFF.

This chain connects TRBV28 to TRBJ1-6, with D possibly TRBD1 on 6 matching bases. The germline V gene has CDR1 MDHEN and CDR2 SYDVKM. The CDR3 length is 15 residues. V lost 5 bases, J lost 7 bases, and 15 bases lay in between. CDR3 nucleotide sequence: TGTGCCAGCAGTCCTCCTAGGGGACAAAATTCACCCCTCCACTTT. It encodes CASSPPRGQNSPLHF.